These 10 T cell receptor beta chains were all obtained from the same sample, sequenced in a study of T cell responses to AZD1222 COVID-19 vaccine. Repertoires were generated with immunoSEQ multiplex PCR, while TCRdb's copy carries only in-frame clones and drops some. The table shows more than 100,000 clones, with about 90% occurring only once. This sample comprised peripheral blood, obtained on day 0 of AZD1222 vaccination. Source of these receptors: an adult in good health.

The V gene is TRBV5-4, the J gene TRBJ1-1; D remains unclear. The CDR3 loop spans 14 amino acids. Germline loops: CDR1 SGHNT, CDR2 YYREEE (reference sequence). V was clipped by 0 bases and J by 1 base, with 7 bases between them. The CDR3 here is CASSLAAGNTEAFF. In DNA form, the CDR3 reads TGTGCCAGCAGCTTGGCCGCAGGGAACACTGAAGCTTTCTTT.

The chain carries TRBV4-1 and TRBJ2-5, with 7 positions matching TRBD1. CDR1 is MGHRA, CDR2 YSYEKL, per germline. The CDR3 has 15 amino acids. The ends lost 4 bases at V and 2 bases at J; junction bases unmatched: 7. The CDR3, as DNA: TGCGCCAGCAGCCTCCGGGACAGAACACAAGAGACCCAGTACTTC. It is translated as CASSLRDRTQETQYF.

The chain has TRBV19 and TRBJ1-4; 8 bases are a match to TRBD1. Per germline, CDR1 LNHDA and CDR2 SQIVND (reference sequence). The CDR3 totals 16 residues. The ends lost 3 bases at V and 7 bases at J; junction bases unmatched: 10. The CDR3 DNA is TGTGCCAGTAGTATGGCCGGACAGGGAATCGGTGAAAAACTGTTTTTT. Translating it yields CASSMAGQGIGEKLFF. The full variable domain, its missing parts supplied by reference TRBV19 and TRBJ1-4, is DGGITQSPKYLFRKEGQNVTLSCEQNLNHDAMYWYRQDPGQGLRLIYYSQIVNDFQKGDIAEGYSVSREKKESFPLTVTSAQKNPTAFYLCASSMAGQGIGEKLFFGSGTQLSVL.

V usage is TRBV19 and J usage is TRBJ1-2; TRBD1 might be the D (6 bases). V was pared by 1 base and J by 0 bases, with 6 bases between. The CDR3 runs to 14 residues. Germline-derived CDR1 and CDR2 are LNHDA and SQIVND (reference sequence). Here the CDR3 reads CASSIGTANYGYTF. Here the CDR3 DNA reads TGTGCCAGTAGTATAGGGACAGCTAACTATGGCTACACCTTC.

The chain combines TRBV18 with TRBJ1-1; D gene ambiguous. The CDR3 spans 12 residues. Germline assignment: CDR1 KGHSH and CDR2 LQKENI. The V end lost 5 bases, the J end lost 7 bases, and 11 bases lay between the germline ends. The CDR3 DNA reads TGTGCCAGCTCAGAAAAGGAGAATGAAGCTTTCTTT. As protein: CASSEKENEAFF. Using reference TRBV18 and TRBJ1-1 for the parts outside the CDR3, the full variable domain is NAGVMQNPRHLVRRRGQEARLRCSPMKGHSHVYWYRQLPEEGLKFMVYLQKENIIDESGMPKERFSAEFPKEGPSILRIQQVVRGDSAAYFCASSEKENEAFFGQGTRLTVV.

The V and J genes are TRBV6-5 and TRBJ1-6; 7 bases are a match to TRBD1. V lost 0 bases to trimming and J lost 10 bases; unmatched junction nucleotides: 6. The CDR3 runs 15 residues. Per germline, CDR1 MNHEY and CDR2 SVGAGI. The CDR3 region has the DNA TGTGCCAGCAGTTACTCGACAGGGTCTCTATCACCCCTCCACTTT. Its protein is CASSYSTGSLSPLHF.

The chain is built from TRBV28 and TRBJ2-5; D is undetermined. Germline V CDR1 and CDR2: MDHEN, SYDVKM. V was pared by 6 bases and J by 1 base, with 0 bases between. This CDR3 comprises 10 residues. This CDR3 reads CASSQETQYF. CDR3 nucleotide sequence: TGTGCCAGCAGCCAAGAGACCCAGTACTTC.

This chain links TRBV6-1 with TRBJ2-1, with unresolved D. Germline V gene sequence: CDR1 MNHNS, CDR2 SASEGT. V was cut by 4 bases and J by 0 bases, with 13 bases left in between. This CDR3 is 16 amino acids long. This chain's CDR3 is CASSVVGVGSYNEQFF. The DNA of the CDR3 is TGTGCCAGCAGTGTGGTTGGGGTGGGCTCCTACAATGAGCAGTTCTTC.

This clone has only a few counts. The chain combines TRBV11-3 with TRBJ1-1; 8 bases align to TRBD1. The CDR3 runs 13 residues. Germline V gene data show CDR1 as SGHNT and CDR2 as YENEEA. V gave up 5 bases and J gave up 5 bases; unmatched junction bases: 4. The CDR3 loop reads CASSPRQGTEAFF. The CDR3 bases are TGTGCCAGCAGCCCAAGACAGGGGACTGAAGCTTTCTTT.

The chain uses TRBV2 and TRBJ1-6; possible D gene TRBD1, 5 bases. Trimming took off 11 bases at V and 9 bases at J, with 17 bases between the two ends. Per the germline V gene, CDR1 is SNHLY and CDR2 is FYNNEI. The CDR3 is made up of 13 amino acids. CDR3 DNA sequence: TGTGCCGGTGGGGGAGACACAGGTTCACCCCTCCACTTT. This encodes CAGGGDTGSPLHF.